This is a list of T cell receptor beta chains from one sample in a study of identical twins. TCRdb redid the calling of the 5' RACE reads with MiXCR, one entry per CDR3 protein. The data show roughly 250,000 distinct CDR3 sequences, roughly an eighth seen once. The sequenced sample consisted of memory (CD45RO+) T cells sorted from blood. The source of these receptors is a woman under 30 in good health. The CDR3 runs from the conserved cysteine through the conserved F or W.

>TRBV10-3|TRBJ2-7
CAITEAGEDEQYF
>TRBV11-1|TRBJ2-3
CASSRDSASTDTQYF
>TRBV5-1|TRBJ2-1
CASSLSPGGTYNEQFF
>TRBV6-1|TRBJ1-2
CASSPQGRVRGYGYTF
>TRBV12-3/TRBV12-4|TRBJ1-2
CASSLKSVLTF
>TRBV6-5|TRBJ2-7
CASSYNYGYEQYF
>TRBV20-1|TRBJ2-3
CSARSPGLAGGSTDTQYF
>TRBV6-2/TRBV6-3|TRBJ2-1
CASSPPSAHNEQFF
>TRBV20-1|TRBJ2-5
CSAPNWKGKETQYF
>TRBV6-2/TRBV6-3|TRBJ2-3
CASSDLSPRDTQYF
>TRBV29-1|TRBJ1-1
CSVDSDRGYTEAFF
>TRBV20-1|TRBJ2-7
CSAGTGTSGYEQYF
>TRBV3-1|TRBJ2-1
CASSHKGLNDYNEQFF
>TRBV20-1|TRBJ2-5
CSARDHTSWNQETQYF
>TRBV6-5|TRBJ1-2
CASSYWGGTAGYGYTF
>TRBV7-3|TRBJ2-3
CASSPNLAESTDTQYF
>TRBV20-1|TRBJ1-1
CSPSSTGFLGSPEAFF
>TRBV5-1|TRBJ2-3
CASSSETSGTDTQYF
>TRBV7-2|TRBJ2-7
CASSLVAGQGLYEQYF
>TRBV7-8|TRBJ1-2
CASSPIWTELDGYTF
>TRBV3-1|TRBJ2-5
CASSHPETQYF
>TRBV6-5|TRBJ2-1
CASSNRLAGNYNEQFF
>TRBV12-3/TRBV12-4|TRBJ1-2
CASSPQPQRWGYTF
>TRBV20-1|TRBJ2-7
CSARRTEPPYEQYF
>TRBV10-3|TRBJ2-5
CATNSGKGSQETQYF
>TRBV3-1|TRBJ2-7
CASSQSGGGRGREQYF
>TRBV7-2|TRBJ2-3
CASSFRSGDNTQYF
>TRBV29-1|TRBJ2-5
CSVAAETQYF
>TRBV7-2|TRBJ2-1
CASSWPTREVEQFF
>TRBV28|TRBJ1-4
CASSLRIRGQEKLFF
>TRBV20-1|TRBJ2-5
CSARGPLGLAETQYF
>TRBV29-1|TRBJ2-1
CSVDNGLAGEFGEQFF
>TRBV20-1|TRBJ2-7
CSAHRRGSGSYEQYF
>TRBV7-3|TRBJ2-5
CASSFGVGETQYF
>TRBV14|TRBJ2-3
CASSLLDPPDTQYF
>TRBV11-2|TRBJ1-1
CASSLARNTEAFF
>TRBV7-2|TRBJ2-1
CASSAWWDEQFF
>TRBV12-3/TRBV12-4|TRBJ2-7
CASSRQGRYEQYF
>TRBV11-2|TRBJ1-1
CASSSIIGGSTEAFF
>TRBV7-2|TRBJ2-3
CASSLGSGRTDTQYF
>TRBV11-2|TRBJ2-2
CASSPTPTGELFF